Following are 29 T cell receptor beta chains from one sample sequenced in a study of identical twins' blood T cells. TCRdb reprocessed the 5' RACE reads with MiXCR, giving one entry per CDR3 protein. The sample records fewer than 450,000 distinct CDR3 sequences, more than 25% being singletons. The specimen sequenced was PBMCs. The receptors were sampled from a woman between 18 and 50 years old in good health.

This clonotype was counted a few times. This chain links TRBV18 with TRBJ1-1; no reliable D call. The CDR3 loop spans 14 amino acids. V lost 6 bases, J lost 3 bases, and 14 bases lay in between. The germline CDR1 and CDR2 sequences are KGHSH and LQKENI. CDR3: CASSLVGQDTEAFF. The CDR3, as DNA: TGTGCCAGCTCGCTCGTGGGTCAGGACACTGAAGCTTTCTTT.

This clonotype has just a few counts. The CDR3 DNA reads as TGTGCCGTTGCCGGGACGGTAAATGAAAAACTGTTTTTT. As protein: CAVAGTVNEKLFF. This rearrangement joins TRBV19 to TRBJ1-4; TRBD1 might be the D (5 bases). The V end was cut by 11 bases, the J end by 5 bases, with 15 bases between. The CDR3 spans 13 residues. Germline V gene lookup returns CDR1 LNHDA and CDR2 SQIVND (reference sequence).

This sequence joins TRBV25-1 and TRBJ2-5; maybe TRBD1 (5 bases). V lost 11 bases to trimming and J lost 2 bases, with 9 bases between them. CDR3 size: 11 residues. Looked up from germline, CDR1 is MGHDK and CDR2 is SYGVNS. The CDR3 sequence is CAQGWQETQYF. The CDR3 DNA sequence: TGTGCCCAGGGATGGCAAGAGACCCAGTACTTC. Filled out from reference TRBV25-1 and TRBJ2-5, the complete variable domain reads EADIYQTPRYLVIGTGKKITLECSQTMGHDKMYWYQQDPGMELHLIHYSYGVNSTEKGDLSSESTVSRIRTEHFPLTLESARPSHTSQYLCAQGWQETQYFGPGTRLLVL.

The table lists this clonotype with many counts. The chain uses TRBV13 and TRBJ2-1; D is unclear. CDR1 PRHDT and CDR2 FYEKMQ come from the germline V gene (reference sequence). The ends were cut back, 5 bases at V and 7 bases at J, with 12 bases in the middle. The CDR3 has 13 residues. CDR3: CASSPLPKNEQFF. The CDR3 bases are TGTGCCAGCAGCCCGTTACCGAAGAATGAGCAGTTCTTC.

The chain employs TRBV10-3 and TRBJ1-2; D is unresolved. The germline CDR1 and CDR2 sequences are ENHRY and SYGVKD. The length of the CDR3 is 13 residues. The V end lost 4 bases, the J end lost 4 bases, and 10 bases lay between the germline ends. CDR3 in DNA: TGTGCCATCAGTGCCGAGGGATTCTATGGCTACACCTTC. This encodes CAISAEGFYGYTF.

V usage is TRBV21-1 and J usage is TRBJ2-7; TRBD2 reflects the table's D call only, with no check against the DNA. TRBV21-1 is termed a pseudogene. The CDR3 consists of 12 residues. CDR3 sequence reads: CDPDPQAYEQYF. In DNA form, the CDR3 reads TGTGACCCAGACCCGCAAGCCTACGAGCAGTACTTC.

The chain has TRBV29-1 and TRBJ1-1; D not resolved. This CDR3 has 12 amino acids. In germline, CDR1 is SQVTM, CDR2 ANQGSEA. The CDR3 reads CGALIGLTEAFF. The CDR3, as DNA: TGCGGCGCCCTGATAGGTCTGACTGAAGCTTTCTTT.

The sample holds many counts of this clonotype. The rearrangement links TRBV2 to TRBJ2-2; D is undetermined. Trimming cost V 8 bases and J 5 bases, with 6 bases left between them. Germline V gives CDR1 SNHLY, CDR2 FYNNEI. The CDR3 has 11 residues. CDR3 amino acids: CASQATGELFF. DNA for the CDR3: TGTGCCAGCCAAGCGACCGGGGAGCTGTTTTTT.

The gene calls are TRBV3-1 and TRBJ1-3, with 8 nucleotides matching TRBD1. This CDR3 is 16 amino acids long. Germline CDR1 and CDR2: LGHDT and YNNKEL (reference sequence). Trimming cost V 2 bases and J 2 bases; bases outside gene matches: 5. The DNA of the CDR3 is TGTGCCAGCAGCCAAAGACCAGGGGGCCCTGGAAACACCATATATTTT. Residues: CASSQRPGGPGNTIYF.

The J gene is TRBJ2-1, the V gene TRBV4-3; D gene unclear. The V and J ends lost 0 bases and 1 base respectively, with 10 bases between them. Germline V gene sequence: CDR1 LGHNA, CDR2 YSLEER. CDR3 length: 16 residues. CDR3: CASSQDASGSYNEQFF. DNA for the CDR3: TGCGCCAGCAGCCAAGATGCTAGTGGTTCCTACAATGAGCAGTTCTTC.

The chain is built from TRBV5-1 and TRBJ2-2; no clear D gene. This CDR3 spans 17 amino acids. Deletions cut 5 bases from V and 7 bases from J, with 24 bases between. Germline CDR1 is SGHRS and CDR2 is YFSETQ. This chain's CDR3 is CASRIGTSDPRNGELFF. CDR3 nucleotides: TGCGCCAGCAGAATAGGAACGTCGGACCCTAGAAACGGGGAGCTGTTTTTT.

This clonotype was counted a few times. The rearrangement joins TRBV5-1 to TRBJ1-6; tentative D call: TRBD1 (6 bases). Deletions cut 4 bases from V and 10 bases from J, with 18 bases between. The V gene's germline CDR1 is SGHRS and CDR2 YFSETQ. This CDR3 has 15 residues. CDR3 sequence: CASSRRTVSKSPLHF. The CDR3 coding sequence is TGCGCCAGCAGCCGGAGGACAGTTTCAAAATCACCCCTCCACTTT.

In this sample, this clonotype turned up a few times. The chain couples TRBV9 to TRBJ1-1, with a tentative D call TRBD1 (6 bases). Deletions cut 0 bases from V and 0 bases from J, with 6 bases between. This CDR3 contains 14 residues. From germline, CDR1 is SGDLS and CDR2 YYNGEE. CDR3 sequence reads: CASSVEGVNTEAFF. Written as DNA, the CDR3 is TGTGCCAGCAGCGTAGAGGGGGTGAACACTGAAGCTTTCTTT.

This clonotype was counted a few times. V gene TRBV20-1 combines with J gene TRBJ1-3, with D hard to call. This CDR3 has 14 residues. Germline V gives CDR1 DFQATT, CDR2 SNEGSKA (reference sequence). V was shortened by 6 bases and J by 1 base, with 13 bases between the two germline ends. The CDR3 is CSAHTRGSGNTIYF. The CDR3 bases are TGCAGTGCGCATACAAGAGGATCTGGAAACACCATATATTTT.

This clonotype was recorded a few times. The rearrangement joins TRBV29-1 to TRBJ2-3; 7 nucleotides line up with TRBD1. Per germline, CDR1 SQVTM and CDR2 ANQGSEA. V shed 2 bases, J shed 3 bases, and the junction held 8 bases outside the gene matches. This CDR3 has 15 amino acids. CDR3 sequence reads: CSVENRGGPTDTQYF. CDR3 nucleotides: TGCAGCGTTGAAAACAGGGGCGGACCGACAGATACGCAGTATTTT.

This clonotype was seen a few times. The chain is built from TRBV6-1 and TRBJ1-4; D gene ambiguous. The CDR3 sequence is 16 residues long. The germline CDR1 and CDR2 sequences are MNHNS and SASEGT. V was trimmed by 5 bases and J by 0 bases, leaving 13 bases between them. The CDR3 loop is CASSKGRGSTNEKLFF. As DNA, the CDR3 is TGTGCCAGCAGTAAAGGAAGAGGGTCAACTAATGAAAAACTGTTTTTT.

The chain uses TRBV7-2 and TRBJ2-1; D possibly uses TRBD1 or TRBD2 (5 bases each). With 3 bases removed from V and 0 bases from J, the gap between germline ends came to 9 bases. From germline, CDR1 is SGHTA and CDR2 FQGNSA. This CDR3 comprises 15 residues. The CDR3 reads CASSLGVSSYNEQFF. The CDR3 nucleotides read TGTGCCAGCAGCTTGGGGGTGAGCTCCTACAATGAGCAGTTCTTC.

Ten or more counts support this clonotype. This chain joins TRBV20-1 and TRBJ2-3, with TRBD2 as a possible D gene (7 bases). Germline V gene lookup returns CDR1 DFQATT and CDR2 SNEGSKA (reference sequence). V lost 8 bases, J lost 4 bases, and 16 bases lay in between. This CDR3 contains 13 residues. The CDR3 loop is CSIGGRVADTQYF. As DNA, the CDR3 is TGCAGTATAGGGGGGAGGGTCGCAGATACGCAGTATTTT.

Judged by abundance, this clonotype is medium-sized (0.01 to 0.1%). The chain couples TRBV6-4 to TRBJ1-1; 11 nucleotides match TRBD1. Germline V gives CDR1 MRHNA, CDR2 SNTAGT. V lost 4 bases to trimming and J lost 4 bases; unmatched junction nucleotides: 2. The CDR3 runs to 14 residues. As DNA, the CDR3 is TGTGCCAGCAGTGCCGGGACAGGGGGCACTGAAGCTTTCTTT. Amino acid sequence: CASSAGTGGTEAFF.

In its sample, this clonotype was seen a few times. CDR3 sequence reads: CASSQGIANYGYTF. The CDR3 DNA reads TGTGCCAGCAGCCAAGGGATAGCTAACTATGGCTACACCTTC. The rearrangement links TRBV14 to TRBJ1-2; D call uncertain. CDR1 is SGHDN, CDR2 FVKESK, per germline. This CDR3 has 14 amino acids. The V end lost 1 base, the J end lost 0 bases, and 6 bases lay between the germline ends. Supplemented by reference TRBV14 and TRBJ1-2, the full variable domain reads EAGVTQFPSHSVIEKGQTVTLRCDPISGHDNLYWYRRVMGKEIKFLLHFVKESKQDESGMPNNRFLAERTGGTYSTLKVQPAELEDSGVYFCASSQGIANYGYTFGSGTRLTVV.

This clonotype was observed at least ten times. V gene TRBV20-1 combines with J gene TRBJ2-2, with unresolved D. V was trimmed by 3 bases and J by 0 bases, leaving 5 bases between them. Germline CDR1 DFQATT, CDR2 SNEGSKA (reference sequence). This CDR3 spans 13 amino acids. The CDR3 bases are TGCAGTGCTAGTCCCCCGAACACCGGGGAGCTGTTTTTT. Encoded protein: CSASPPNTGELFF.

For this clonotype: An end of the junction differs from the germline gene, which may be a read error. The chain joins TRBV11-2 to TRBJ1-1; D not resolved. CDR3 length: 13 residues. Germline lookup yields CDR1 SGHAT and CDR2 FQNNGV. In nucleotides, the CDR3 is TGTGCCATCAGCTTAGGAGTTCCGGCTGAAGCTTTCTTT. It yields the protein CAISLGVPAEAFF. Complete variable domain (other parts from reference TRBV11-2 and TRBJ1-1): EAGVAQSPRYKIIEKRQSVAFWCNPISGHATLYWYQQILGQGPKLLIQFQNNGVVDDSQLPKDRFSAERLKGVDSTLKIQPAKLEDSAVYLCAISLGVPAEAFFGQGTRLTVV.

This clonotype has a count of ten or more. The chain links TRBV11-1 to TRBJ1-1; D is undetermined. The CDR3 runs 14 residues. CDR1 is SGHAT and CDR2 is FQDESV in the germline V gene (reference sequence). V lost 4 bases, J lost 4 bases, and 13 bases lay in between. The CDR3: CASSSRLAGTEAFF. In nucleotides, the CDR3 is TGTGCCAGCAGCTCACGACTGGCTGGCACTGAAGCTTTCTTT.

This clonotype was recorded once. The chain couples TRBV10-1 to TRBJ2-3; D possibly corresponds to TRBD2 (6 bases). The ends were cut back, 0 bases at V and 1 base at J, with 11 bases in the middle. Germline V lookup: CDR1 WNHNN, CDR2 SYGVQD (reference sequence). The CDR3 is 16 residues long. CDR3: CASSESAGWGTDTQYF. Written as DNA, the CDR3 is TGCGCCAGCAGTGAGTCTGCGGGGTGGGGCACAGATACGCAGTATTTT.

V and J are TRBV11-3 and TRBJ2-2; D remains ambiguous. CDR3 length: 13 residues. The V and J ends lost 6 bases and 4 bases respectively, with 9 bases between them. Germline loops: CDR1 SGHNT, CDR2 YENEEA. The CDR3 bases are TGTGCCAGCAGTCGACTCCTCACCGGGGAGCTGTTTTTT. Protein: CASSRLLTGELFF.

In its sample, this clonotype was seen a few times. This chain connects TRBV14 to TRBJ1-1; D gene ambiguous. The V and J ends lost 3 bases and 8 bases respectively, with 10 bases between them. The CDR3 has 12 residues. Germline lookup yields CDR1 SGHDN and CDR2 FVKESK. The CDR3 nucleotides read TGTGCCAGCAGCCACGGGAACAGAGAAGCTTTCTTT. Protein sequence: CASSHGNREAFF.

The chain employs TRBV21-1 and TRBJ1-5. TRBV21-1 is listed as a pseudogene. This CDR3 is built from 16 residues. CDR3: CAGSKRSGESNQPQHF. In nucleotides, the CDR3 is TGTGCCGGCAGCAAACGGTCAGGTGAGAGCAATCAGCCCCAGCATTTT.

This clonotype was counted at least ten times. This chain joins TRBV11-2 and TRBJ1-2; D is ambiguous. V lost 4 bases, J lost 5 bases, and 11 bases lay in between. Germline V gives CDR1 SGHAT, CDR2 FQNNGV. The CDR3 consists of 13 residues. This CDR3 is CASSSTGFYGYTF. The DNA of the CDR3 is TGTGCCAGCAGCTCCACGGGTTTTTATGGCTACACCTTC.

For this clonotype: A much larger clone differs from this one at a single base, so this may be a read error. This chain joins TRBV10-1 and TRBJ2-2, with D maybe TRBD2 (6 bases). This CDR3 has 15 amino acids. Germline CDR1 is WNHNN and CDR2 is SYGVQD (reference sequence). CDR3 protein: CATSPEGVGTGKLFF. CDR3 DNA: TGCGCCACCTCTCCGGAGGGAGTGGGCACCGGGAAGCTGTTTTTT.